These 29 T cell receptor beta chains were all obtained from the same sample, sequenced in a study of monozygotic twins with inflammatory bowel disease. Following a re-call of the 5' RACE reads, TCRdb has one entry per CDR3 protein and lacks DNA. The listing contains 440,000 or so distinct CDR3 sequences. What was sequenced was blood. These receptor sequences come from a human donor with ulcerative colitis or Crohn's disease, or a healthy co-twin of an affected twin (not recorded which).

The chain carries TRBV28 and TRBJ1-5; the TCRdb D gene call, TRBD1, has no DNA to confirm it. CDR3 length equals 14 residues. Germline V CDR1 and CDR2: MDHEN, SYDVKM. The CDR3 sequence is CASRDRAVSQPQHF.

The chain recombines TRBV9 with TRBJ1-1; no DNA is available, so the TRBD1 call from TCRdb remains unchecked. The CDR3 runs 18 residues. The germline gives CDR1 SGDLS, CDR2 YYNGEE. The CDR3: CASSARLSGTGVNTEAFF. Variable domain in full (rest from reference TRBV9 and TRBJ1-1): DSGVTQTPKHLITATGQRVTLRCSPRSGDLSVYWYQQSLDQGLQFLIQYYNGEERAKGNILERFSAQQFPDLHSELNLSSLELGDSALYFCASSARLSGTGVNTEAFFGQGTRLTVV.

The chain recombines TRBV6-5 with TRBJ2-6. Germline lookup yields CDR1 MNHEY and CDR2 SVGAGI. The CDR3 consists of 15 residues. The CDR3: CASSYRRSGANVLTF.

The chain has TRBV5-6 and TRBJ1-1. Germline CDR1 SGHDT, CDR2 YYEEEE. The length of the CDR3 is 13 residues. The CDR3 sequence: CASSWQGVNEAFF.

The chain couples TRBV20-1 to TRBJ2-1; absent DNA, TCRdb's TRBD1 call cannot be checked. The CDR3 runs 15 residues. Germline CDR1 DFQATT, CDR2 SNEGSKA (reference sequence). The CDR3 sequence: CSASPGDRQGNEQFF.

V usage is TRBV25-1 and J usage is TRBJ2-7; the D gene TCRdb calls, TRBD2, cannot be checked with no DNA. The CDR3 spans 13 residues. Germline V CDR1 and CDR2: MGHDK, SYGVNS. CDR3 sequence reads: CASSEYAGYEQYF.

V is TRBV9 and J is TRBJ2-1; TCRdb reports TRBD2, a call that lacks DNA to check it against. The V gene's germline CDR1 is SGDLS and CDR2 YYNGEE. The CDR3 has 16 residues. This chain's CDR3 is CASSVESGIPLNEQFF.

The chain couples TRBV7-9 to TRBJ1-4; TCRdb gives TRBD1 as the D gene, but with no DNA this cannot be confirmed. This CDR3 has 14 residues. CDR1 and CDR2 from the germline V gene are SEHNR and FQNEAQ (reference sequence). The CDR3 sequence: CASGQGWRNEKLFF.

The genes are TRBV14 and TRBJ2-1; TCRdb's assignment of TRBD1 cannot be checked, as there is no DNA. This CDR3 is 15 amino acids long. The V gene's germline CDR1 is SGHDN and CDR2 FVKESK. CDR3 in amino acids: CASSWTGGPYNEQFF.

V is TRBV5-1 and J is TRBJ2-7; with no DNA, the TCRdb D assignment of TRBD2 cannot be verified. The CDR3 is 16 residues long. Germline CDR1 and CDR2: SGHRS and YFSETQ. CDR3 residues: CASSLGSSGRPYEQYF.

The chain links TRBV7-8 to TRBJ2-7; TCRdb selects TRBD2, and the lack of DNA leaves this call unchecked. CDR3 length equals 14 residues. The germline V gene encodes CDR1 SGHVS and CDR2 FQNEAQ. The CDR3 protein is CASSRLAVRGEQYF.

CDR3 loop: CASSLYQGTRVRGKQPQHF. This rearrangement joins TRBV11-2 to TRBJ1-5; TCRdb's D call of TRBD1 is untestable without DNA. The CDR3 consists of 19 residues. Germline assignment: CDR1 SGHAT and CDR2 FQNNGV. The full variable domain, rest sourced from reference TRBV11-2 and TRBJ1-5, is EAGVAQSPRYKIIEKRQSVAFWCNPISGHATLYWYQQILGQGPKLLIQFQNNGVVDDSQLPKDRFSAERLKGVDSTLKIQPAKLEDSAVYLCASSLYQGTRVRGKQPQHFGDGTRLSIL.

The V call is TRBV7-2, the J call TRBJ2-6. The germline V gene encodes CDR1 SGHTA and CDR2 FQGNSA. This CDR3 region has 16 residues. CDR3 protein: CASREQGSSGANVLTF.

CDR3 region: CASSGLAGIYNEQFF. The genes are TRBV28 and TRBJ2-1; TCRdb's D gene call, TRBD2, goes unchecked for lack of DNA. CDR3 length equals 15 residues. CDR1 is MDHEN and CDR2 is SYDVKM in the germline V gene.

This rearrangement joins TRBV5-4 to TRBJ2-7; TCRdb returns TRBD1, unconfirmable since there is no DNA. Germline loops: CDR1 SGHNT, CDR2 YYREEE (reference sequence). The CDR3 is 15 amino acids. CDR3 residues: CASSLGGLGSYEQYF.

The chain is built from TRBV3-1 and TRBJ2-1. Germline V gene data show CDR1 as LGHDT and CDR2 as YNNKEL (reference sequence). The CDR3 is 13 residues long. The CDR3 reads CASSRSTSNEQFF.

V and J are TRBV10-3 and TRBJ1-5; TCRdb outputs TRBD1, but without DNA this stays unchecked. Germline CDR1 ENHRY, CDR2 SYGVKD. The CDR3 runs 18 residues. This chain's CDR3 is CAISGDRTNSHSNQPQHF.

The CDR3 region is CASSQVSGGTNYGYTF. This chain connects TRBV3-1 to TRBJ1-2. Germline loops: CDR1 LGHDT, CDR2 YNNKEL (reference sequence). This CDR3 has 16 amino acids.

The V gene is TRBV19, the J gene TRBJ2-1. The CDR3 totals 15 residues. CDR1 and CDR2 from the germline V gene are LNHDA and SQIVND (reference sequence). The CDR3 region is CASSMGRSQYNEQFF.

The chain carries TRBV6-1 and TRBJ2-2; the TCRdb D gene call, TRBD2, has no DNA to confirm it. This CDR3 region has 15 residues. Germline V gives CDR1 MNHNS, CDR2 SASEGT. The CDR3 loop reads CASSKLAGAGGELFF.

This chain links TRBV27 with TRBJ2-2; no DNA is available, so the TRBD2 call from TCRdb remains unchecked. The CDR3 has 16 amino acids. Germline V CDR1 and CDR2: MNHEY, SMNVEV (reference sequence). This chain's CDR3 is CASRPWEGANTGELFF.

The chain uses TRBV11-2 and TRBJ1-2. The length of the CDR3 is 16 residues. Germline V gene data show CDR1 as SGHAT and CDR2 as FQNNGV. The CDR3 spells CASSTLGWNANYGYTF.

V gene TRBV5-1 combines with J gene TRBJ2-7; TCRdb gives TRBD1 as the D gene, but with no DNA this cannot be confirmed. Germline-derived CDR1 and CDR2 are SGHRS and YFSETQ. The CDR3 runs to 15 residues. CDR3 in amino acids: CASSLDSAPVYEQYF.

CDR3 in amino acids: CASRHPMNTEAFF. The V gene is TRBV27, the J gene TRBJ1-1. The CDR3 is made up of 13 amino acids. Germline V gene sequence: CDR1 MNHEY, CDR2 SMNVEV (reference sequence).

CDR3 region: CATSRDYRAGGKYNEQFF. The chain couples TRBV15 to TRBJ2-1; as DNA is missing, the TRBD2 call by TCRdb cannot be tested. Germline V CDR1 and CDR2: LNHNV, YYDKDF (reference sequence). CDR3 length: 18 amino acids.

This chain joins TRBV4-2 and TRBJ2-5; TCRdb picks TRBD2, but there is no DNA to check that call. CDR1 and CDR2 (germline): LGHNA, YNFKEQ. The CDR3 is 16 amino acids. CDR3: CASSPGGGGPQEPQYF.

This rearrangement joins TRBV28 to TRBJ2-7; TCRdb's assignment of TRBD2 cannot be checked, as there is no DNA. The CDR3 runs to 15 residues. Per germline, CDR1 MDHEN and CDR2 SYDVKM. CDR3 sequence: CASSLTLPRDLEQYF.

This sequence joins TRBV7-3 and TRBJ2-2; the TRBD1 assignment by TCRdb is unverifiable without DNA. The CDR3 spans 15 residues. Germline assignment: CDR1 SGHTA and CDR2 FQGTGA. The CDR3 is CASSLMSGNTGELFF.

V gene TRBV5-4 combines with J gene TRBJ2-2. CDR3 length equals 13 residues. CDR1 SGHNT and CDR2 YYREEE come from the germline V gene (reference sequence). The CDR3: CASSLDAVGELFF.